These 20 T cell receptor beta chains originate from one sample sequenced in a study of Graves' ophthalmopathy and Graves' hyperthyroidism. The authors amplified TCR beta CDR3 regions from RNA transcripts. Investigators did first-round RT-PCR with HTBI primers, then second-round multiplex PCR. TCRdb re-called the multiplex PCR reads through MiXCR, storing one row per CDR3 protein. The profile covers a few hundred thousand distinct CDR3 sequences, with 39% appearing a single time and less than 4.5% taken by the ten largest. Sequencing used peripheral blood or thyroid tissue (not recorded which). The receptors were sampled from an adult man with Graves' hyperthyroidism.

The CDR3 protein is CASSEVAGANVLTF. In DNA, the CDR3 is TGTGCCAGCAGTGAAGTCGCAGGGGCCAACGTCCTGACTTTC. This chain links TRBV2 with TRBJ2-6; D gene uncertain. Germline values: CDR1 SNHLY, CDR2 FYNNEI. With 1 base removed from V and 4 bases from J, the gap between germline ends came to 5 bases. This CDR3 is 14 amino acids long. The full variable domain, with the rest looked up from reference TRBV2 and TRBJ2-6, is EPEVTQTPSHQVTQMGQEVILRCVPISNHLYFYWYRQILGQKVEFLVSFYNNEISEKSEIFDDQFSVERPDGSNFTLKIRSTKLEDSAMYFCASSEVAGANVLTFGAGSRLTVL.

This chain connects TRBV5-8 to TRBJ2-5; 8 bases align to TRBD2. There are 15 residues in the CDR3. Trimming at V came to 2 bases and at J to 5 bases, leaving 8 bases not matched to a gene. The V gene's germline CDR1 is SGHTS and CDR2 YDEGEE. The CDR3 loop is CASSLRGGVMETQYF. CDR3 nucleotide sequence: TGTGCCAGCAGCTTACGGGGGGGCGTGATGGAGACCCAGTACTTC.

This clonotype was observed once. The chain recombines TRBV7-9 with TRBJ1-1, with D tentatively TRBD1 (5 bases). Trimming cost V 2 bases and J 4 bases, with 11 bases left between them. Germline V gene lookup returns CDR1 SEHNR and CDR2 FQNEAQ (reference sequence). The CDR3 spans 14 residues. The DNA for the CDR3 is TGTGCCAGCAGCTTAACAGGTGGCGTCACTGAAGCTTTCTTT. This codes for CASSLTGGVTEAFF.

This clonotype was recorded a few times. This chain joins TRBV7-2 and TRBJ1-2, with a weak D call TRBD1 (5 bases). This CDR3 comprises 15 residues. Trimming cost V 5 bases and J 7 bases, with 20 bases left between them. The germline V gene has CDR1 SGHTA and CDR2 FQGNSA. Written as DNA, the CDR3 is TGTGCCAGCAGCCAAGATATAAGGGGTACCGGTGGCTACACCTTC. Translating it yields CASSQDIRGTGGYTF.

The chain recombines TRBV12-3 or TRBV12-4 with TRBJ1-5; D is perhaps TRBD1 (5 bases). Between the trimmed V and J ends, which lost 6 bases and 2 bases, there was a span of 11 bases. The CDR3 spans 14 residues. The CDR3 here is CASRRPGRNQPQHF. The CDR3 DNA sequence: TGTGCCAGCAGGAGGCCGGGACGCAATCAGCCCCAGCATTTT.

This clonotype was seen repeatedly, ten times or more. The chain combines TRBV6-5 with TRBJ2-7; D not certain. This CDR3 contains 14 residues. Germline assignment: CDR1 MNHEY and CDR2 SVGAGI. The V gene lost 4 bases and the J gene lost 2 bases, with 12 bases spanning the gap. CDR3: CASSWKGSAYEQYF. The CDR3 nucleotides are TGTGCCAGCAGTTGGAAGGGATCTGCCTACGAGCAGTACTTC.

As concerns this clonotype: A much larger clone lies a single base off, so this may be a read error. The V gene is TRBV7-3, the J gene TRBJ1-2, with TRBD1 matching over 8 bases. V lost 2 bases to trimming and J lost 2 bases; unmatched junction nucleotides: 10. This CDR3 region has 17 residues. Germline CDR1 is SGHTA and CDR2 is FQGTGA. CDR3 sequence (DNA): TGTGCCAGCAGCTTAGGGCCTGAGGCAGGGGGCAACTATGGCTACACCTTC. Translated: CASSLGPEAGGNYGYTF.

This clonotype has at least ten counts. The J gene is TRBJ1-1, the V gene TRBV15; the D gene is possibly TRBD1 (5 bases). The CDR3 is 14 residues long. The V gene's germline CDR1 is LNHNV and CDR2 YYDKDF (reference sequence). The V end lost 4 bases, the J end lost 1 base, and 10 bases lay between the germline ends. Here the CDR3 DNA reads TGTGCCACCAGCAAGACAGTGGAGAACACTGAAGCTTTCTTT. This codes for CATSKTVENTEAFF.

This clonotype was seen ten or more times. The chain couples TRBV2 to TRBJ2-2; 8 nucleotides match TRBD1. Germline V lookup: CDR1 SNHLY, CDR2 FYNNEI. V lost 6 bases and J lost 4; bases outside the gene matches: 7. The CDR3 runs to 15 residues. In DNA form, the CDR3 reads TGTGCCAGCAGAGCGGACAGGGCGGCCACCGGGGAGCTGTTTTTT. Residues: CASRADRAATGELFF.

Many counts were recorded for this clonotype. The rearrangement uses TRBV12-3 or TRBV12-4 and TRBJ1-2; D not certain. This CDR3 contains 11 residues. V lost 6 bases, J lost 7 bases, and 9 bases lay in between. The CDR3 DNA follows: TGTGCCAGCAGCCACAATCGTGGCTACACCTTC. Protein product: CASSHNRGYTF.

This clonotype was recorded a few times. The V gene is TRBV7-8, the J gene TRBJ2-2, with 9 nucleotides matching TRBD1. V gave up 1 base and J gave up 1 base; unmatched junction bases: 1. The V gene's germline CDR1 is SGHVS and CDR2 FQNEAQ. The CDR3 has 16 residues. CDR3 protein: CASSLEGQGNTGELFF. Here the CDR3 DNA reads TGTGCCAGCAGCTTAGAGGGACAGGGGAACACCGGGGAGCTGTTTTTT.

V gene TRBV19 combines with J gene TRBJ1-4, with D hard to call. The CDR3 has 14 amino acids. Deletions cut 4 bases from V and 7 bases from J, with 13 bases between. CDR1 LNHDA and CDR2 SQIVND come from the germline V gene (reference sequence). The CDR3 protein is CASSTALISEKLFF. CDR3 coding DNA: TGTGCCAGTAGTACAGCCCTGATCAGTGAAAAACTGTTTTTT.

The gene calls are TRBV7-6 and TRBJ2-5; D is perhaps TRBD2 (5 bases). This CDR3 spans 13 amino acids. CDR1 and CDR2 (germline): SGHVS, FNYEAQ. V shed 4 bases and J shed 0 bases, with 6 bases lying between them. Written as DNA, the CDR3 is TGTGCCAGCAGCTCGGGGTACCAAGAGACCCAGTACTTC. Translated, it gives CASSSGYQETQYF.

This clonotype was counted at least ten times. The rearrangement uses TRBV14 and TRBJ1-2; the D is unclear. This CDR3 spans 15 amino acids. Germline CDR1 is SGHDN and CDR2 is FVKESK. V lost 0 bases, J lost 5 bases, and 13 bases lay in between. The CDR3 DNA reads as TGTGCCAGCAGCCAAGATAGCCAGGCATGGTATGGCTACACCTTC. This codes for CASSQDSQAWYGYTF.

This clonotype has ten or more counts. The J gene is TRBJ2-7, the V gene TRBV10-3; D gene uncertain. Germline V gives CDR1 ENHRY, CDR2 SYGVKD. This CDR3 spans 12 amino acids. Trimming removed 3 bases at V and 3 bases at J, with 6 bases between. CDR3 amino acids: CAISDNIYEQYF. As DNA, the CDR3 is TGTGCCATCAGTGACAACATCTACGAGCAGTACTTC.

This clonotype was seen repeatedly, ten times or more. The chain joins TRBV2 to TRBJ1-2; TRBD1 is a possible D gene (6 bases). Trimming took 3 bases from V and 3 from J, leaving 11 bases between them. The CDR3 has 14 residues. CDR1 and CDR2 from the germline V gene are SNHLY and FYNNEI. The CDR3 loop is CASSDATGDYGYTF. The CDR3 DNA is TGTGCCAGCAGTGACGCGACAGGAGACTATGGCTACACCTTC.

This clonotype has ten or more counts. The chain links TRBV29-1 to TRBJ1-1; 7 nucleotides match TRBD1. This CDR3 is built from 12 residues. V lost 6 bases, J lost 3 bases, and 4 bases stayed unmatched. Germline CDR1 is SQVTM and CDR2 is ANQGSEA. In nucleotides, the CDR3 is TGCAGCGTCGCAACAGGGGACACTGAAGCTTTCTTT. This translates into CSVATGDTEAFF.

J is TRBJ2-5 and V is TRBV24-1, with 8 bases aligning to TRBD2. Germline CDR1 is KGHDR and CDR2 is SFDVKD. Trimming took 4 bases from V and 4 from J; bases not matched to a gene: 7. CDR3 size: 15 residues. In nucleotides, the CDR3 is TGTGCCACCAGTGAATATAGCGGGAAACGAGAGACCCAGTACTTC. It is translated as CATSEYSGKRETQYF.

This clonotype showed up many times. The J gene is TRBJ2-5, the V gene TRBV4-1, with D hard to call. The CDR3 has 15 residues. The V gene's germline CDR1 is MGHRA and CDR2 YSYEKL. Trimming stripped 1 base from V and 2 bases from J, with 11 bases between. CDR3 loop: CASSQGSVQQETQYF. For the CDR3, the DNA is TGCGCCAGCAGCCAAGGTAGTGTGCAGCAAGAGACCCAGTACTTC.

At least ten counts were recorded for this clonotype. CDR3 region: CAYRGRGSNYGYTF. Here the CDR3 DNA reads TGTGCCTACCGTGGGCGCGGAAGTAACTATGGCTACACCTTC. The chain links TRBV6-1 to TRBJ1-2; D is unclear. The V gene lost 11 bases and the J gene lost 1 base, with 17 bases spanning the gap. Germline CDR1 reads MNHNS; CDR2 reads SASEGT. CDR3 length: 14 residues.